This T cell receptor (beta chain) was identified during a study of CD8+ T cells in alopecia areata. On the study more broadly: Treated patients were dosed with oral tofacitinib, taking 5 to 10 mg twice daily. General study findings and limits: Tofacitinib delivered significant drops in scalp clonality and in expanded CD8+ clones among the top 100. Numerous clones, expanded in lesions, remained in scalp and blood during tofacitinib.

Reverse transcribed after extraction, RNA yielded cDNA as the sequencing template. Repertoires were generated with immunoSEQ multiplex PCR, while TCRdb's copy carries only in-frame clones and drops some. The table has around 180,000 clones, 60% seen once; the top ten hold approximately 1%. The treatment is: oral pan-JAK inhibitor, 5-10 mg twice daily. Germline V gene data show CDR1 as MNHEY and CDR2 as SMNVEV (reference sequence). V lost 6 bases to trimming and J lost 6 bases; unmatched junction nucleotides: 5. The CDR3 consists of 13 residues. This clone was picked up many times. What it recognizes is unknown.

The specimen comprised CD4+ T cells sorted from blood, sampled at week 24, from a patient treated with tofacitinib. The sequence was collected from a human donor with alopecia areata. The gene calls are TRBV27 and TRBJ2-3, with 8 bases aligning to TRBD2. As DNA, the CDR3 is TGTGCCAGCAGCGCGGGGGGCGGTGATACGCAGTATTTT. It codes for CASSAGGGDTQYF.